The 27 T cell receptor beta chains listed next were all sequenced from one sample in a study of blood T cell repertoires in COVID-19. Method: immunoSEQ multiplex PCR; TCRdb's copy keeps in-frame clones and lacks some. The sample lists a few hundred thousand clones, about 87% occurring once. The sequencing sample was made of PBMCs or T cells enriched from blood (not recorded which). Source of these receptors: a man aged 30 to 39 who had recovered from COVID-19.

The chain joins TRBV5-1 to TRBJ1-1; D is undetermined. The CDR3 consists of 20 residues. CDR1 and CDR2 from the germline V gene are SGHRS and YFSETQ. Trimming took 3 bases from V and 0 from J, leaving 27 bases between them. The CDR3 nucleotides read TGCGCCAGCAGCTCTAATCTATATCGACAAGCCCTGGACTTGAACACTGAAGCTTTCTTT. Its protein is CASSSNLYRQALDLNTEAFF.

This chain uses TRBV13 with TRBJ1-1, with 10 bases aligning to TRBD1. The junction had 10 bases not matched to a gene; V was cut back by 5 bases and J by 4 bases. Germline loops: CDR1 PRHDT, CDR2 FYEKMQ (reference sequence). The CDR3 runs to 16 residues. The CDR3 sequence: CASSIPDRGQGTEAFF. The CDR3 bases are TGTGCCAGCAGCATACCAGACAGGGGGCAGGGCACTGAAGCTTTCTTT.

This chain connects TRBV5-1 to TRBJ1-4; TRBD1 aligns across 7 bases. V was clipped by 0 bases and J by 6 bases; unmatched bases: 5. Germline-derived CDR1 and CDR2 are SGHRS and YFSETQ. The CDR3 covers 15 residues. The CDR3 protein is CASSLATGADEKLFF. In DNA form, the CDR3 reads TGCGCCAGCAGCTTGGCCACAGGGGCTGATGAAAAACTGTTTTTT.

The chain uses TRBV21-1 and TRBJ1-3. TRBV21-1 is recorded as a pseudogene. The CDR3 has 15 amino acids. In nucleotides, the CDR3 is TGTGCCAGCAGCAAAGACGAGGGAGCTGGAAACACCATATATTTT. Residues: CASSKDEGAGNTIYF.

The gene calls are TRBV6-5 and TRBJ2-5; TRBD2 aligns across 9 bases. Germline V gene sequence: CDR1 MNHEY, CDR2 SVGAGI. The CDR3 runs to 15 residues. V trimming: 2 bases; J trimming: 5 bases; junction bases outside the gene matches: 6. The CDR3 DNA follows: TGTGCCAGCAGTTACGGCGGGGGGGCGAGGGAGACCCAGTACTTC. Protein: CASSYGGGARETQYF.

V is TRBV5-6 and J is TRBJ1-2, with 7 bases identical to TRBD1. CDR3 size: 12 residues. Trimming took 0 bases from V and 7 from J; bases not matched to a gene: 0. In germline, CDR1 is SGHDT, CDR2 YYEEEE. CDR3 sequence reads: CASSLGTGGYTF. The DNA for the CDR3 is TGTGCCAGCAGCTTGGGGACAGGTGGCTACACCTTC.

In this sample, this clone turned up a few times. V is TRBV23-1 and J is TRBJ2-5; 13 bases fit TRBD2. TRBV23-1 counts as an open reading frame of uncertain function. The CDR3 length is 15 residues. Unmatched junction bases numbered 6, after V lost 8 bases and J lost 3 bases. CDR3 residues: CASGLGLAGEETQYF. DNA for the CDR3: TGCGCCAGCGGCCTAGGACTAGCGGGGGAAGAGACCCAGTACTTC.

The J gene is TRBJ1-3, the V gene TRBV5-4; the match to TRBD1 covers 9 bases. CDR3 size: 14 residues. Germline CDR1 reads SGHNT; CDR2 reads YYREEE (reference sequence). V lost 2 bases to trimming and J lost 7 bases; unmatched junction nucleotides: 4. The CDR3 region has the DNA TGTGCCAGCAGCTTCGGACAGGGGCGGAACACCATATATTTT. Its protein product is CASSFGQGRNTIYF. Looking up the rest from reference TRBV5-4 and TRBJ1-3 gives the full variable domain: ETGVTQSPTHLIKTRGQQVTLRCSSQSGHNTVSWYQQALGQGPQFIFQYYREEENGRGNFPPRFSGLQFPNYSSELNVNALELDDSALYLCASSFGQGRNTIYFGEGSWLTVV.

The chain links TRBV27 to TRBJ1-1; TRBD1 matches at 9 bases. The CDR3 contains 14 residues. Germline V gene sequence: CDR1 MNHEY, CDR2 SMNVEV (reference sequence). V trimming: 5 bases; J trimming: 4 bases; junction bases outside the gene matches: 5. CDR3: CASSARDRVTEAFF. As DNA, the CDR3 is TGTGCCAGCAGTGCCCGGGACAGGGTCACTGAAGCTTTCTTT.

This chain joins TRBV5-1 and TRBJ2-3; 9 positions agree with TRBD2. V was clipped by 3 bases and J by 1 base; unmatched bases: 9. Germline-derived CDR1 and CDR2 are SGHRS and YFSETQ. The CDR3 sequence is 17 residues long. The CDR3 loop reads CASSSRLAGGGTDTQYF. CDR3 coding DNA: TGCGCCAGCAGCTCTAGACTCGCGGGGGGGGGCACAGATACGCAGTATTTT.

J is TRBJ2-1 and V is TRBV30; 12 bases match TRBD2. CDR1 and CDR2 (germline): GTSNPN, SVGIG (reference sequence). Unmatched junction bases numbered 11, after V lost 2 bases and J lost 6 bases. This CDR3 is built from 17 residues. The CDR3 DNA reads TGTGCCTGGAGTTCTAGCGGGGGGGCATTGGTCGTCAATGAGCAGTTCTTC. The encoded protein is CAWSSSGGALVVNEQFF. Variable domain in full (rest from reference TRBV30 and TRBJ2-1): SQTIHQWPATLVQPVGSPLSLECTVEGTSNPNLYWYRQAAGRGLQLLFYSVGIGQISSEVPQNLSASRPQDRQFILSSKKLLLSDSGFYLCAWSSSGGALVVNEQFFGPGTRLTVL.

The chain combines TRBV6-5 with TRBJ1-2, with 8 bases matching TRBD1. Losses at the gene ends were 6 bases for V and 5 bases for J; bases not matched to a gene: 5. CDR1 is MNHEY, CDR2 SVGAGI, per germline. The CDR3 consists of 13 residues. CDR3 sequence reads: CASRRTGLYGYTF. For the CDR3, the DNA is TGTGCCAGCAGGAGGACAGGGCTATATGGCTACACCTTC.

The rearrangement joins TRBV11-2 to TRBJ1-4, with 8 nucleotides matching TRBD1. The germline V gene has CDR1 SGHAT and CDR2 FQNNGV. With V trimmed by 4 bases and J by 7 bases, 11 bases remained unmatched. CDR3 size: 16 residues. In DNA, the CDR3 is TGTGCCAGCAGCTCATCGGGGGCAGGGGGCGCTGAAAAACTGTTTTTT. It yields the protein CASSSSGAGGAEKLFF.

The chain recombines TRBV24-1 with TRBJ2-7, with a tentative D call TRBD1 (5 bases). This CDR3 spans 13 amino acids. Looked up from germline, CDR1 is KGHDR and CDR2 is SFDVKD. The V and J ends lost 3 bases and 7 bases respectively, with 12 bases between them. This CDR3 is CATSDPRDREQYF. The CDR3 coding sequence is TGTGCCACCAGTGATCCCAGGGATAGGGAGCAGTACTTC.

Concerning this clone: A read error may produce the germline difference seen at one junction end. The gene calls are TRBV4-1 and TRBJ1-1; D not resolved. The germline CDR1 and CDR2 sequences are MGHRA and YSYEKL. CDR3 size: 15 residues. In DNA, the CDR3 is TGCGCCAGCAGTCAAGACCCTCGGGGATCGAGTGAAGCTTTCTTT. Encoded protein: CASSQDPRGSSEAFF.

Worth noting for this clone: At one of its ends the junction is not consistent with the germline gene, which may arise from a read error. V gene TRBV19 combines with J gene TRBJ1-5; D is perhaps TRBD1 (6 bases). Germline values: CDR1 LNHDA, CDR2 SQIVND (reference sequence). The CDR3 spans 13 residues. CDR3 protein: CASSISGQSTRYF. In nucleotides, the CDR3 is TGTGCCAGTAGTATCTCTGGACAGTCTACCAGGTATTTT.

V usage is TRBV28 and J usage is TRBJ2-5; TRBD2 aligns across 13 bases. The CDR3 is made up of 16 amino acids. Germline V gene lookup returns CDR1 MDHEN and CDR2 SYDVKM. Trimming removed 1 base from V and 3 bases from J; junction bases left unmatched: 2. As DNA, the CDR3 is TGTGCCAGCAGTTTATCGGGACTAGCGGGGAAAGAGACCCAGTACTTC. Translating gives CASSLSGLAGKETQYF.

The chain combines TRBV11-1 with TRBJ2-2; 8 nucleotides match TRBD2. J lost 5 bases, V lost 3 bases, and 5 bases had no gene match. This CDR3 spans 15 amino acids. The germline V gene encodes CDR1 SGHAT and CDR2 FQDESV (reference sequence). The CDR3, as DNA: TGTGCCAGCAGCTTGGCGGGGGGAAGAACCGGGGAGCTGTTTTTT. Its protein product is CASSLAGGRTGELFF.

The chain is built from TRBV5-6 and TRBJ1-1; the match to TRBD1 covers 8 bases. CDR1 and CDR2 (germline): SGHDT, YYEEEE. There are 14 residues in the CDR3. Germline trimming cut 3 bases from V and 4 bases from J; bases unmatched to any gene: 5. The CDR3 reads CASSSRGHVTEAFF. The CDR3, as DNA: TGTGCCAGCAGCTCCAGGGGGCATGTCACTGAAGCTTTCTTT.

The chain carries TRBV9 and TRBJ2-2, with 10 bases aligning to TRBD2. There are 15 residues in the CDR3. The germline CDR1 and CDR2 sequences are SGDLS and YYNGEE. Trimming removed 4 bases from V and 3 bases from J; junction bases left unmatched: 3. In nucleotides, the CDR3 is TGTGCCAGCAGCCCGAGCGGGGGGGACACCGGGGAGCTGTTTTTT. It codes for CASSPSGGDTGELFF.

The chain links TRBV2 to TRBJ2-7; D gene uncertain. The CDR3 sequence is 16 residues long. V was shortened by 0 bases and J by 5 bases, with 17 bases between the two germline ends. CDR1 and CDR2 (germline): SNHLY, FYNNEI. The CDR3 nucleotides read TGTGCCAGCAGTGAAGCGCTTCTGGCACTACATAACGAGCAGTACTTC. It specifies CASSEALLALHNEQYF.

The chain carries TRBV28 and TRBJ2-5; TRBD2 agrees at 10 bases. V dropped 9 bases and J dropped 1; count of bases not matched to a gene: 8. Germline lookup yields CDR1 MDHEN and CDR2 SYDVKM. The CDR3 contains 15 residues. CDR3: CASRASGGAQETQYF. The CDR3 DNA is TGTGCCAGTAGGGCTAGCGGGGGAGCCCAAGAGACCCAGTACTTC.

The chain uses TRBV19 and TRBJ1-6, with a tentative D call TRBD1 (6 bases). Per germline, CDR1 LNHDA and CDR2 SQIVND (reference sequence). This CDR3 contains 17 residues. With 4 bases removed from V and 1 base from J, the gap between germline ends came to 14 bases. The CDR3 region has the DNA TGTGCCAGTAGTACGGACAGCTGGCGGTCCTATAATTCACCCCTCCACTTT. This codes for CASSTDSWRSYNSPLHF.

The rearrangement uses TRBV19 and TRBJ1-5, with TRBD1 as a possible D gene (6 bases). V was shortened by 4 bases and J by 9 bases, with 16 bases between the two germline ends. There are 14 residues in the CDR3. CDR1 and CDR2 (germline): LNHDA, SQIVND (reference sequence). CDR3 nucleotides: TGTGCCAGTAGTACCGGACAGTACCTTCGGCCCCAGCATTTT. Protein product: CASSTGQYLRPQHF.

This chain joins TRBV14 and TRBJ2-5; weak D call: TRBD2 (5 bases). Trimming cost V 10 bases and J 4 bases, with 16 bases left between them. The CDR3 is 13 residues long. CDR1 SGHDN and CDR2 FVKESK come from the germline V gene. The CDR3 is CATGSSLGETQYF. In DNA form, the CDR3 reads TGTGCCACCGGGTCTAGCCTGGGAGAGACCCAGTACTTC.

As to this clone: A junction boundary mismatches the germline segment, possibly from a read error. J is TRBJ1-5 and V is TRBV28; a possible D gene is TRBD1 (5 bases). The CDR3 is 12 residues long. The germline V gene has CDR1 MDHEN and CDR2 SYDVKM. The CDR3 DNA is TGTGCCAGCAGTTTAAGGGCAGGGAGGGAGTATTTT. Protein product: CASSLRAGREYF.

This sequence joins TRBV27 and TRBJ2-3; 8 nucleotides align to TRBD1. The V gene end was trimmed by 3 bases and the J gene end by 4 bases; junction bases not matched to a gene: 6. Germline V gene lookup returns CDR1 MNHEY and CDR2 SMNVEV (reference sequence). There are 15 residues in the CDR3. CDR3 coding DNA: TGTGCCAGCAGTTTCGGAACAGGGGGAGCAGATACGCAGTATTTT. Translation gives CASSFGTGGADTQYF.